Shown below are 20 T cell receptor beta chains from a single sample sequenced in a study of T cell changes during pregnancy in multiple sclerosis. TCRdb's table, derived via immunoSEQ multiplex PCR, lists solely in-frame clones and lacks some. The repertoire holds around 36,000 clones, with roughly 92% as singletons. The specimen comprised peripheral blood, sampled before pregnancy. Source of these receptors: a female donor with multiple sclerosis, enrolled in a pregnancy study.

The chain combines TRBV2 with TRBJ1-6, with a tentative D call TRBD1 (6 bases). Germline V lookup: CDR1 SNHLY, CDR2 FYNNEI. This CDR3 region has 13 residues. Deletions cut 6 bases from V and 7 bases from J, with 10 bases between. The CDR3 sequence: CASRQGVNSPLHF. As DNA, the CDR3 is TGTGCCAGCAGACAGGGTGTGAATTCACCCCTCCACTTT.

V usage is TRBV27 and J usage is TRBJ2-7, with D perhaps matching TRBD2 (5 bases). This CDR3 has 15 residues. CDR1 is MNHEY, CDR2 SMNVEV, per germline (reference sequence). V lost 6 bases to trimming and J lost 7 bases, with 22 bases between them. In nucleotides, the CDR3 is TGTGCCAGCAGCAGCGTCCGCTACCCTCGGAGGGAGCAGTACTTC. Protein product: CASSSVRYPRREQYF.

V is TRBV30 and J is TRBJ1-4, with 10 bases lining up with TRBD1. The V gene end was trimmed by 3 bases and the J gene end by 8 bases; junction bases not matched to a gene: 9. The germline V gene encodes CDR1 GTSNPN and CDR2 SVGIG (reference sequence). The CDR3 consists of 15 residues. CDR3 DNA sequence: TGTGCCTGGAGCCCTAGGGGGACAGGGGTGGAAAAACTGTTTTTT. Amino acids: CAWSPRGTGVEKLFF.

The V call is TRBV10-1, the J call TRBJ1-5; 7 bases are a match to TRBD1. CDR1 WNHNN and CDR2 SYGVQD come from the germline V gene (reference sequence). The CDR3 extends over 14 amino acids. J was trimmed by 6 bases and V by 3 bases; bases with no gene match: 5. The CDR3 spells CASSEGDSGQPQHF. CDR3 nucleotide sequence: TGCGCCAGCAGTGAAGGGGACAGCGGTCAGCCCCAGCATTTT.

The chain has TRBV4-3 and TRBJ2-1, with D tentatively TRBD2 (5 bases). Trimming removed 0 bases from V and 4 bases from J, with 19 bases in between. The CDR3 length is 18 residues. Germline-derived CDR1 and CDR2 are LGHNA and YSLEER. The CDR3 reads CASSQEAAVVRGYNEQFF. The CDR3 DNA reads TGCGCCAGCAGCCAAGAAGCGGCGGTCGTCCGGGGATACAATGAGCAGTTCTTC.

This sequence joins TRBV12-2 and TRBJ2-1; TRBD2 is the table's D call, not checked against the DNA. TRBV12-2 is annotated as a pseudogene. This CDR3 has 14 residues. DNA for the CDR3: TGTGCAAGTCGCCTTGCTCTACTAGCCTATGAGCAGTTCTTC. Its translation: CASRLALLAYEQFF.

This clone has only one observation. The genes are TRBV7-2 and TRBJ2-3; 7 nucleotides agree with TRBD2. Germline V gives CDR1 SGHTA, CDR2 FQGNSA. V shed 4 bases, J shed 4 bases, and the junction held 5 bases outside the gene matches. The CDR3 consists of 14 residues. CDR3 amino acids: CASSSEGGPDTQYF. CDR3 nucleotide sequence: TGTGCCAGCAGCTCCGAGGGAGGGCCAGATACGCAGTATTTT.

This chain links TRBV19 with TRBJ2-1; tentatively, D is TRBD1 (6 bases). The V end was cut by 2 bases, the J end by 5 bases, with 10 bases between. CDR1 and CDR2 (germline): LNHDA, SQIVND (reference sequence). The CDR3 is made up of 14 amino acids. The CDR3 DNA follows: TGTGCCAGTAGTATACAGGGGTCCAACAATGAGCAGTTCTTC. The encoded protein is CASSIQGSNNEQFF.

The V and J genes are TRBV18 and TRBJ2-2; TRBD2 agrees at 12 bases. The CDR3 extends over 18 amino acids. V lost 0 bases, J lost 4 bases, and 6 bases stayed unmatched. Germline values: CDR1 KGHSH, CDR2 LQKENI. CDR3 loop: CASSPPLAGGPGTGELFF. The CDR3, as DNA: TGTGCCAGCTCACCACCGCTAGCGGGAGGGCCAGGCACCGGGGAGCTGTTTTTT. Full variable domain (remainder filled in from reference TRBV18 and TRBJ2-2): NAGVMQNPRHLVRRRGQEARLRCSPMKGHSHVYWYRQLPEEGLKFMVYLQKENIIDESGMPKERFSAEFPKEGPSILRIQQVVRGDSAAYFCASSPPLAGGPGTGELFFGEGSRLTVL.

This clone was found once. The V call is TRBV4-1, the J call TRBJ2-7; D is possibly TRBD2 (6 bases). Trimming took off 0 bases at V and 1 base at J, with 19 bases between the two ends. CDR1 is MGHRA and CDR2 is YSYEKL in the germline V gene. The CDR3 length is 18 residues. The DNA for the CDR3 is TGCGCCAGCAGCCAAGATCGTCAACCGGGACTGTATTCCTACGAGCAGTACTTC. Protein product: CASSQDRQPGLYSYEQYF.

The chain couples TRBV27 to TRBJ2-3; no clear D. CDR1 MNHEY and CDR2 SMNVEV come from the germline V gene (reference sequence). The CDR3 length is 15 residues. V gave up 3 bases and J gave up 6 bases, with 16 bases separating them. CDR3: CASSLELGFWDTQYF. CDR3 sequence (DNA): TGTGCCAGCAGTTTGGAGCTAGGTTTTTGGGATACGCAGTATTTT.

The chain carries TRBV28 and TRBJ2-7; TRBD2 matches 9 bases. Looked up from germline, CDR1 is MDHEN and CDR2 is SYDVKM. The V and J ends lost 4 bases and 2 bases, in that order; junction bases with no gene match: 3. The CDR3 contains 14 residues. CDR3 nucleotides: TGTGCCAGCAGTTCCGGCGGGAGGGCCTACGAGCAGTACTTC. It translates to CASSSGGRAYEQYF.

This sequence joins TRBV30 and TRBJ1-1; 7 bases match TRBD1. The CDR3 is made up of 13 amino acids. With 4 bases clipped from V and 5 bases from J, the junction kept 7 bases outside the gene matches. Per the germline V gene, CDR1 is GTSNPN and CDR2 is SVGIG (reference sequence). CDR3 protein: CAWNRQGGTEAFF. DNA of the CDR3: TGTGCCTGGAATAGACAGGGAGGAACTGAAGCTTTCTTT.

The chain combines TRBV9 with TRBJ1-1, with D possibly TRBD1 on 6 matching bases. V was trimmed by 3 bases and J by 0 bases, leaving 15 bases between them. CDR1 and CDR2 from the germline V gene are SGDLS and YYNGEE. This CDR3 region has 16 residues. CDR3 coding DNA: TGTGCCAGCAGCGCGCGGCAAGGACAGCTGAACACTGAAGCTTTCTTT. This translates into CASSARQGQLNTEAFF.

For the CDR3, the DNA is TGTGCCAGCTCACCACAGCGGGAGATCCACGAGCAGTACTTC. Its translation is CASSPQREIHEQYF. The V gene is TRBV18, the J gene TRBJ2-7, with 8 positions matching TRBD2. The CDR3 contains 14 residues. Germline V lookup: CDR1 KGHSH, CDR2 LQKENI. The V and J ends lost 1 base and 5 bases, in that order; junction bases with no gene match: 4.

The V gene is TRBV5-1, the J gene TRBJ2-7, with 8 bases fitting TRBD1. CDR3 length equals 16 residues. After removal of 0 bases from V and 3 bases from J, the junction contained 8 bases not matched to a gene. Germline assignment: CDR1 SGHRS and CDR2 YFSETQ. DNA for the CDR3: TGCGCCAGCAGCTTGGGGGACAGGCCGGACATCTACGAGCAGTACTTC. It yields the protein CASSLGDRPDIYEQYF.

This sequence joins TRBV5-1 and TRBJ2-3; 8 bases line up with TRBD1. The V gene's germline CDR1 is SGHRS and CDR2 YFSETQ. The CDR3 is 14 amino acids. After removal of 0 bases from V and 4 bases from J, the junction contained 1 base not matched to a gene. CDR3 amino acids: CASSLAQGADTQYF. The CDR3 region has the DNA TGCGCCAGCAGCTTGGCACAGGGGGCAGATACGCAGTATTTT.

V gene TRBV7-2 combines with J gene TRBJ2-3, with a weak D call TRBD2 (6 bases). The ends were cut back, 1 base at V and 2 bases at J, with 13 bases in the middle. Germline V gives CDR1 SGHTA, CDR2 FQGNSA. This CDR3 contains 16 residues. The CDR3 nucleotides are TGTGCCAGCAGCTTAGGGGTAGCGGCTACCACAGATACGCAGTATTTT. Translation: CASSLGVAATTDTQYF.

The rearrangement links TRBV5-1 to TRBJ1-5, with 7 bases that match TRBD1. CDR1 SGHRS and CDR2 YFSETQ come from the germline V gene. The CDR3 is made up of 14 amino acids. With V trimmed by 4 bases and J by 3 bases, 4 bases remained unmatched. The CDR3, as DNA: TGCGCCAGCAGCCCTGGGACAGACAATCAGCCCCAGCATTTT. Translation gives CASSPGTDNQPQHF.

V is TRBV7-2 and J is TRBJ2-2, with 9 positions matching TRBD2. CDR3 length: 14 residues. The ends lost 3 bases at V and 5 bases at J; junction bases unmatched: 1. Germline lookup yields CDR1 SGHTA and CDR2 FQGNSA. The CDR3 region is CASSFTSGTGELFF. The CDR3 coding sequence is TGTGCCAGCAGCTTTACTAGCGGGACCGGGGAGCTGTTTTTT.